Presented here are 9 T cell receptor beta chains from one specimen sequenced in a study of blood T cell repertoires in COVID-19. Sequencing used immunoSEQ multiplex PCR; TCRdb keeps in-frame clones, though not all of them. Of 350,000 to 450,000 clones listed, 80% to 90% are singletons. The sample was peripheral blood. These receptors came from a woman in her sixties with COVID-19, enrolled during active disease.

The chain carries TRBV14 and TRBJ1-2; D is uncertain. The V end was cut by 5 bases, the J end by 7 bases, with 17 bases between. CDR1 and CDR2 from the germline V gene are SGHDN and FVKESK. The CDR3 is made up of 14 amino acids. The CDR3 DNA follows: TGTGCCAGCAGCATAAAAGACTCCGCAAGTGGCTACACCTTC. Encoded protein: CASSIKDSASGYTF.

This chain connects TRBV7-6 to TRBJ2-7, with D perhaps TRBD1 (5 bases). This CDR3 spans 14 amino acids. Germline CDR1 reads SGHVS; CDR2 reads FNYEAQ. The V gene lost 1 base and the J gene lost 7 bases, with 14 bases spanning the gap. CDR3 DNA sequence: TGTGCCAGCAGCTTAGACAGGCCCGGTGGGGAGCAGTACTTC. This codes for CASSLDRPGGEQYF.

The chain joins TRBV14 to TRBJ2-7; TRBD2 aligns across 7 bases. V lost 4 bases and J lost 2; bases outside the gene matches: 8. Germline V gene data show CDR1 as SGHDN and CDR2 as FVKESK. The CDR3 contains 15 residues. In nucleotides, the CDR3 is TGTGCCAGCAGCCCACTGGTGGGGGGGGCCTACGAGCAGTACTTC. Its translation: CASSPLVGGAYEQYF. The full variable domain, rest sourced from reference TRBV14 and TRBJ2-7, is EAGVTQFPSHSVIEKGQTVTLRCDPISGHDNLYWYRRVMGKEIKFLLHFVKESKQDESGMPNNRFLAERTGGTYSTLKVQPAELEDSGVYFCASSPLVGGAYEQYFGPGTRLTVT.

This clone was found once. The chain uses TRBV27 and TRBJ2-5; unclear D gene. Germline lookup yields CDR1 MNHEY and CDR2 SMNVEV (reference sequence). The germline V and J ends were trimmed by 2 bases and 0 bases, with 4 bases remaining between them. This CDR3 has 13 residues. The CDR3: CASSLTYQETQYF. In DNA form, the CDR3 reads TGTGCCAGCAGTTTAACATACCAAGAGACCCAGTACTTC.

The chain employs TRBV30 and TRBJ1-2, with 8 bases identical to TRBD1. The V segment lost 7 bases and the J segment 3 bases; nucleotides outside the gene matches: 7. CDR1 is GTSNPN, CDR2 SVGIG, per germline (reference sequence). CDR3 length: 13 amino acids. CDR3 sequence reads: CAFQGAQDYGYTF. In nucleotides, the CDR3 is TGTGCCTTCCAGGGGGCGCAGGACTATGGCTACACCTTC.

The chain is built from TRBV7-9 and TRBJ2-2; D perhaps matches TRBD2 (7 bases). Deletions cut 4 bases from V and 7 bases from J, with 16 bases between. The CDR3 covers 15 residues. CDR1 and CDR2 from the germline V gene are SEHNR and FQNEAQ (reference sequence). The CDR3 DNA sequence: TGTGCCAGCAGCTCTAGTCGGGGGGCATACGGGGAGCTGTTTTTT. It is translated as CASSSSRGAYGELFF.

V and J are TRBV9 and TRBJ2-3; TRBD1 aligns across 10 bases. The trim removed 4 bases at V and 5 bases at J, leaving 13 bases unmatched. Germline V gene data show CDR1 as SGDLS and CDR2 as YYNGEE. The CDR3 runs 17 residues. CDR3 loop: CASSQRGQGLYGDTQYF. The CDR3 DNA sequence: TGTGCCAGCAGCCAAAGGGGACAGGGGTTGTATGGAGATACGCAGTATTTT.

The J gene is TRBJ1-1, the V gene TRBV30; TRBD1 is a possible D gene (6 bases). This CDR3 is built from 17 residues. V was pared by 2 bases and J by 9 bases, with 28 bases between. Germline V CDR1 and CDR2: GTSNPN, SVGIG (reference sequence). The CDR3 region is CAWSSPHFVGLDRKAFF. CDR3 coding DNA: TGTGCCTGGAGTAGCCCCCACTTCGTGGGGCTAGACAGGAAAGCTTTCTTT.

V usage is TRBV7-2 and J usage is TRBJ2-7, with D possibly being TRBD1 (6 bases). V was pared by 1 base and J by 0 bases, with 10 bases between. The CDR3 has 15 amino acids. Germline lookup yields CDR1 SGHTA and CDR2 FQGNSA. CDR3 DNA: TGTGCCAGCAGCTTAGACAGGGCGTTCTCCTACGAGCAGTACTTC. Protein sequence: CASSLDRAFSYEQYF. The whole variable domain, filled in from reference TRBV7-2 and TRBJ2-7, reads GAGVSQSPSNKVTEKGKDVELRCDPISGHTALYWYRQSLGQGLEFLIYFQGNSAPDKSGLPSDRFSAERTGGSVSTLTIQRTQQEDSAVYLCASSLDRAFSYEQYFGPGTRLTVT.